The entry below gives a single T cell receptor (beta chain) sequence along with its context. The antigen is undetermined. Each CDR3 protein gets one entry after TCRdb re-called the 5' RACE reads with MiXCR. Altogether 300,000 to 400,000 distinct CDR3 sequences are present, about 16% being singletons, with the ten largest covering about 20%. The sample belongs to a study of T-cell memory formation after mild COVID-19. General study points: Pre-infection memory harbored some responding clones, suggesting cross-reactive memory joined. Clones that contracted from day 15 to 85 were balanced CD4/CD8, while later expanders leaned CD4+.

The J segment lost 4 bases and the V segment lost 5 bases, leaving 8 bases of the junction unmatched. Germline V lookup: CDR1 DFQATT, CDR2 SNEGSKA (reference sequence). This CDR3 is 14 amino acids long. Sample: PBMCs or a T cell subset sorted from them (not recorded which). The chain joins TRBV20-1 to TRBJ2-3; 8 positions agree with TRBD2. This receptor was identified in a man between 18 and 35 years old who had mild COVID-19 (a few samples of this study predate the infection). Cell type and time point are not known. The CDR3 loop is CSAPPGGGPDTQYF. The DNA of the CDR3 is TGCAGTGCTCCTCCCGGGGGGGGCCCAGATACGCAGTATTTT.